The TCR beta chain described here comes from a study of blood T cells in healthy people across ages. The study's findings and limits: Aged donors had fewer naive CD4+ cells and lower diversity than long-lived donors. Estimated diversity that came from one million T cells was considered an underestimate.

Alongside a J-beta primer mix, a sample-barcoded 5' primer served in a second PCR lasting about 7 to 11 cycles. TCRdb independently ran MiXCR on the 5' RACE reads; one entry per CDR3 protein. Of about 1.4 million distinct CDR3 sequences listed, 45% to 70% are singletons. Details on this clonotype: What it binds is unknown.

The CDR3 is 14 residues long. Trimming removed 0 bases at V and 8 bases at J, with 13 bases between. Germline loops: CDR1 WNHNN, CDR2 SYGVQD (reference sequence). Sequencing was done on a sample of blood. This TCR was recovered from a man between 18 and 29 years old in good health. The genes are TRBV10-1 and TRBJ1-2, with D possibly being TRBD1 (5 bases). CDR3 amino acids: CASSESTLGDGYTF. In DNA, the CDR3 is TGCGCCAGCAGTGAGTCGACTCTTGGGGACGGCTACACCTTC.